The 25 T cell receptor beta chains reported below all come from one sample, sequenced in a study of T-cell memory formation after mild COVID-19. TCRdb re-called the 5' RACE reads through MiXCR, storing one row per CDR3 protein. The sample has roughly 170,000 distinct CDR3 sequences, about 18% seen once. Sequencing used PBMCs or a T cell subset sorted from them (not recorded which). All receptors derive from a man between 18 and 35 years old who had mild COVID-19 (a few samples of this study predate the infection). Cell type and time point are not known.

V and J are TRBV2 and TRBJ2-5; a weak D match, TRBD2 (6 bases). The CDR3 is 17 residues long. Between the trimmed V and J ends, which lost 4 bases and 7 bases, there was a span of 25 bases. Germline V lookup: CDR1 SNHLY, CDR2 FYNNEI. Here the CDR3 DNA reads TGTGCCAGCAGTGGGAGGGGCGGCTACTGGGAGGATAGGACCCAGTACTTC. Translation: CASSGRGGYWEDRTQYF.

In this sample, this clonotype turned up a few times. The CDR3 protein is CATSRDQGPYEQYV. The DNA for the CDR3 is TGTGCCACCAGCAGAGATCAGGGTCCCTACGAGCAGTACGTC. The rearrangement links TRBV15 to TRBJ2-7; D may be TRBD1 (5 bases). CDR3 length: 14 amino acids. Trimming took off 0 bases at V and 2 bases at J, with 8 bases between the two ends. In germline, CDR1 is LNHNV, CDR2 YYDKDF (reference sequence).

The J gene is TRBJ1-2, the V gene TRBV5-5, with 11 bases lining up with TRBD1. This CDR3 has 14 amino acids. V lost 5 bases and J lost 8; bases outside the gene matches: 8. From germline, CDR1 is SGHKS and CDR2 YYEKEE (reference sequence). The CDR3 spells CASSAGQGAWGYTF. CDR3 nucleotides: TGTGCCAGCAGTGCTGGACAGGGGGCATGGGGCTACACCTTC.

This chain connects TRBV5-4 to TRBJ2-7; TRBD1 matches 10 bases. The germline V gene has CDR1 SGHNT and CDR2 YYREEE (reference sequence). V lost 7 bases, J lost 6 bases, and 10 bases stayed unmatched. The CDR3 loop spans 14 amino acids. CDR3 sequence reads: CASEKGQGLGEQYF. In DNA, the CDR3 is TGTGCCAGCGAAAAGGGACAGGGGTTAGGCGAGCAGTACTTC.

V is TRBV7-2 and J is TRBJ2-5; 12 bases map to TRBD2. With 5 bases clipped from V and 2 bases from J, the junction kept 6 bases outside the gene matches. The CDR3 is 16 residues long. Germline V gene sequence: CDR1 SGHTA, CDR2 FQGNSA. The CDR3 is CASSRGLAGFQETQYF. The CDR3 DNA reads TGTGCCAGCAGCCGCGGACTAGCGGGGTTTCAAGAGACCCAGTACTTC.

The gene calls are TRBV25-1 and TRBJ1-6; 8 bases map to TRBD1. The CDR3 length is 15 residues. J gave up 7 bases and V 2 bases, and 4 bases lay outside the gene matches. CDR1 is MGHDK, CDR2 SYGVNS, per germline. CDR3 loop: CASSEQGAWNSPLHF. The CDR3 DNA is TGTGCCAGCAGTGAACAGGGGGCCTGGAATTCACCCCTCCACTTT. Complete variable domain (other parts from reference TRBV25-1 and TRBJ1-6): EADIYQTPRYLVIGTGKKITLECSQTMGHDKMYWYQQDPGMELHLIHYSYGVNSTEKGDLSSESTVSRIRTEHFPLTLESARPSHTSQYLCASSEQGAWNSPLHFGNGTRLTVT.

This clonotype was seen at least ten times. The CDR3 region has the DNA TGTGCCATCAGTTCAGACCCGGCCGGTACGCAGTATTTT. Its translation is CAISSDPAGTQYF. This rearrangement joins TRBV10-3 to TRBJ2-3; the D is unclear. V lost 5 bases and J 8 bases, leaving 14 bases between the germline ends. CDR3 length equals 13 residues. From germline, CDR1 is ENHRY and CDR2 SYGVKD.

The chain carries TRBV6-5 and TRBJ1-2; tentative D call: TRBD1 (5 bases). This CDR3 spans 15 amino acids. V was clipped by 3 bases and J by 0 bases, with 11 bases between them. CDR1 is MNHEY, CDR2 SVGAGI, per germline. CDR3 in amino acids: CASSYTGTTNYGYTF. The CDR3 DNA follows: TGTGCCAGCAGTTATACCGGGACTACTAACTATGGCTACACCTTC.

This sequence joins TRBV5-8 and TRBJ2-7; no clear D gene. CDR3 length equals 14 residues. The germline V and J ends were trimmed by 0 bases and 1 base, with 8 bases remaining between them. The germline gives CDR1 SGHTS, CDR2 YDEGEE. This chain's CDR3 is CASSLGPRSYEQYF. CDR3 sequence (DNA): TGTGCCAGCAGCTTGGGGCCCCGATCCTACGAGCAGTACTTC. Full variable domain (remainder filled in from reference TRBV5-8 and TRBJ2-7): EAGVTQSPTHLIKTRGQQATLRCSPISGHTSVYWYQQALGLGLQFLLWYDEGEERNRGNFPPRFSGRQFPNYSSELNVNALELEDSALYLCASSLGPRSYEQYFGPGTRLTVT.

This clonotype was seen a few times. The chain is built from TRBV7-3 and TRBJ2-2; 12 nucleotides agree with TRBD2. Germline values: CDR1 SGHTA, CDR2 FQGTGA. This CDR3 has 19 residues. The ends lost 5 bases at V and 3 bases at J; junction bases unmatched: 13. The CDR3 coding sequence is TGTGCCAGCAGCCTCCAACTACTAGCGGGGGGAACTGACACCGGGGAGCTGTTTTTT. This gives the protein CASSLQLLAGGTDTGELFF.

This clonotype showed up just a few times. The chain has TRBV7-9 and TRBJ2-7, with unresolved D. The CDR3 is made up of 14 amino acids. V lost 1 base and J 4 bases, leaving 11 bases between the germline ends. Germline V CDR1 and CDR2: SEHNR, FQNEAQ (reference sequence). This CDR3 reads CASSLGTVKYEQYF. CDR3 in DNA: TGTGCCAGCAGCTTAGGAACGGTGAAGTACGAGCAGTACTTC.

The chain joins TRBV4-3 to TRBJ2-2; 7 bases match TRBD1. The CDR3 runs 17 residues. Germline V lookup: CDR1 LGHNA, CDR2 YSLEER. J gave up 3 bases and V 0 bases, and 7 bases lay outside the gene matches. As DNA, the CDR3 is TGCGCCAGCAGCCAAGATCTAGGGGGCTCGTACACCGGGGAGCTGTTTTTT. Translated, it gives CASSQDLGGSYTGELFF.

In regard to this clonotype: The junction shows a germline mismatch at one end, possibly a read error. This chain uses TRBV12-3 or TRBV12-4 with TRBJ2-2; TRBD2 matches at 9 bases. The CDR3 has 15 amino acids. The chain's CDR3 is CASRLAGAFTGELFF. The CDR3 nucleotides read TGTGCCAGCAGATTAGCGGGGGCCTTCACCGGGGAGCTGTTTTTT.

In its sample, this clonotype was seen a few times. The chain couples TRBV6-5 to TRBJ2-7, with TRBD2 identical over 7 bases. Germline lookup yields CDR1 MNHEY and CDR2 SVGAGI. V gave up 11 bases and J gave up 2 bases; unmatched junction bases: 18. The CDR3 consists of 16 residues. CDR3 loop: CAGAPIPGGSTYEQYV. CDR3 sequence (DNA): TGTGCCGGAGCACCCATACCCGGCGGGAGCACCTACGAGCAGTACGTC.

This chain joins TRBV5-4 and TRBJ2-6; possibly TRBD1 for D (7 bases). Looked up from germline, CDR1 is SGHNT and CDR2 is YYREEE (reference sequence). The CDR3 is 16 amino acids. The V end was cut by 0 bases, the J end by 2 bases, with 9 bases between. The CDR3 spells CASSLARGAGANVLTF. As DNA, the CDR3 is TGTGCCAGCAGCTTGGCCAGGGGGGCTGGGGCCAACGTCCTGACTTTC.

This rearrangement joins TRBV5-1 to TRBJ2-7, with 7 bases aligning to TRBD1. Trimming at V came to 2 bases and at J to 3 bases, leaving 8 bases not matched to a gene. Germline V lookup: CDR1 SGHRS, CDR2 YFSETQ. The CDR3 sequence is 15 residues long. Here the CDR3 DNA reads TGCGCCAGCAGCTTAACAGGGGTCAAAAACTACGAGCAGTACGTC. Protein sequence: CASSLTGVKNYEQYV.

This clonotype turned up a few times. Here the CDR3 DNA reads TGTGCCAGCAGCCCCCGCCGACAGAGGGAGACCCAGTACTTC. It specifies CASSPRRQRETQYF. J is TRBJ2-5 and V is TRBV27; D possibly corresponds to TRBD1 (5 bases). Germline-derived CDR1 and CDR2 are MNHEY and SMNVEV (reference sequence). Trimming took off 6 bases at V and 5 bases at J, with 16 bases between the two ends. This CDR3 spans 14 amino acids.

This clonotype has a handful of counts. The chain carries TRBV25-1 and TRBJ1-2, with D perhaps matching TRBD1 (5 bases). The CDR3 consists of 19 residues. V was cut by 3 bases and J by 4 bases, with 27 bases left in between. Germline values: CDR1 MGHDK, CDR2 SYGVNS. The CDR3 loop is CASSDLHGAGGGAGYGYTF. CDR3 DNA: TGTGCCAGCAGTGATCTACATGGGGCTGGGGGAGGTGCAGGCTATGGCTACACCTTC.

This clonotype was recorded a few times. The chain carries TRBV9 and TRBJ1-1, with D unresolved. V lost 9 bases and J 4 bases, leaving 13 bases between the germline ends. Germline CDR1 is SGDLS and CDR2 is YYNGEE. The CDR3 is made up of 12 amino acids. In nucleotides, the CDR3 is TGTGCCACCGGGAGACACCCCACTGAAGCTTTCTTT. It is translated as CATGRHPTEAFF.

The CDR3 DNA reads TGTGCCAGCAGTGAACTCCCGGGACAGGGGGCTCAAGGCTACACCTTC. It yields the protein CASSELPGQGAQGYTF. The genes are TRBV6-1 and TRBJ1-2; 12 positions match TRBD1. Losses at the gene ends were 2 bases for V and 8 bases for J; bases not matched to a gene: 9. Germline-derived CDR1 and CDR2 are MNHNS and SASEGT. The CDR3 has 16 amino acids.

The gene calls are TRBV20-1 and TRBJ2-5, with D unclear. There are 12 residues in the CDR3. Trimming left V 3 bases short and J 5 bases short, with 10 bases between. Germline V CDR1 and CDR2: DFQATT, SNEGSKA (reference sequence). The CDR3 is CSASPQSETQYF. CDR3 nucleotides: TGCAGTGCTAGTCCACAGTCCGAGACCCAGTACTTC.

The V call is TRBV7-2, the J call TRBJ2-4; D is unresolved. With 5 bases removed from V and 9 bases from J, the gap between germline ends came to 17 bases. Germline CDR1 and CDR2: SGHTA and FQGNSA. This CDR3 region has 14 residues. The CDR3 nucleotides read TGTGCCAGCAGCCCTCGGGCAGGATCCCCCATTCAGTACTTC. Translated, it gives CASSPRAGSPIQYF.

V is TRBV7-9 and J is TRBJ1-1; perhaps TRBD1 as D (5 bases). The CDR3 sequence is 15 residues long. Germline CDR1 reads SEHNR; CDR2 reads FQNEAQ (reference sequence). The V and J ends lost 5 bases and 1 base respectively, with 14 bases between them. The CDR3 protein is CASSRTGTTNTEAFF. CDR3 sequence (DNA): TGTGCCAGCAGCCGGACCGGGACTACGAACACTGAAGCTTTCTTT.

The chain has TRBV12-3 or TRBV12-4 and TRBJ2-7, with D possibly being TRBD1 (6 bases). Trimming stripped 5 bases from V and 2 bases from J, with 13 bases between. The CDR3 sequence is 14 residues long. The CDR3 sequence is CASSRGGHAYEQYF. CDR3 bases: TGTGCCAGCAGTCGAGGGGGTCACGCCTACGAGCAGTACTTC.

Only a few counts were recorded for this clonotype. J is TRBJ1-4 and V is TRBV9; D remains unclear. The CDR3 runs 14 residues. Trimming stripped 1 base from V and 3 bases from J, with 7 bases between. Germline CDR1 is SGDLS and CDR2 is YYNGEE. Here the CDR3 DNA reads TGTGCCAGCAGCGTAACTGGGTCTAATGAAAAACTGTTTTTT. It yields the protein CASSVTGSNEKLFF.